The sequence of this TCR beta chain was determined in a study of technical replicates of blood from several donors. Measured with immunoSEQ multiplex PCR; TCRdb has only the in-frame clones, and not every one. The sample holds 70,000 to 95,000 clones, roughly 94% seen once. Trimming stripped 1 base from V and 8 bases from J, with 8 bases between. The CDR3 contains 12 residues. Germline loops: CDR1 SGHAT, CDR2 FQNNGV. Sequencing was carried out using T cells isolated from PBMCs. The clonotype originates from a human donor in good health. The chain joins TRBV11-2 to TRBJ1-2; no clear D gene. CDR3 nucleotide sequence: TGTGCCAGCAGCTTAGCGGGGAGGGGCTACACCTTC. Amino acid sequence: CASSLAGRGYTF.